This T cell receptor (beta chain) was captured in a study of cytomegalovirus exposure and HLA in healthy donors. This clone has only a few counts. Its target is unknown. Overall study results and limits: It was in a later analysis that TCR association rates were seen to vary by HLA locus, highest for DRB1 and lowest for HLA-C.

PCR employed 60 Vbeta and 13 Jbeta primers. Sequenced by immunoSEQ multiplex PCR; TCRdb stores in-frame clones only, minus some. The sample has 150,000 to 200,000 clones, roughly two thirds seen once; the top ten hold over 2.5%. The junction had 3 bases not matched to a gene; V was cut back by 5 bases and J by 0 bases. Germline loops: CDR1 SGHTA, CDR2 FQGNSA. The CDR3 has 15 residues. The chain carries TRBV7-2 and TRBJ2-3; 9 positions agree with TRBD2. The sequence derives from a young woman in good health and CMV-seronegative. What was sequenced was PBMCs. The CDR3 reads CASSALAGSTDTQYF. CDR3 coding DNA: TGTGCCAGCAGCGCCCTAGCGGGAAGCACAGATACGCAGTATTTT.